This TCR beta chain was observed in a study of T cell responses to AZD1222 COVID-19 vaccine. General study findings and limits: The sample set comprised mostly white British donors with more females, and clonal diversity was possibly underestimated.

CDR3 size: 16 residues. Germline V gives CDR1 SNHLY, CDR2 FYNNEI. V was clipped by 4 bases and J by 4 bases; unmatched bases: 10. On this clone: Its antigen is as yet unknown.

Repertoires were generated with immunoSEQ multiplex PCR, while TCRdb's copy carries only in-frame clones and drops some. This sample yields about 120,000 clones, of which 80% to 90% are seen a single time; under 3.5% belongs to the top ten. The source was peripheral blood, collected on day 0 of AZD1222 vaccination. This sequence originates from an adult in good health. The genes are TRBV2 and TRBJ2-1, with TRBD1 identical over 7 bases. CDR3 DNA: TGTGCCAGCAGTGGCTTACAGGGGTCCTTATACAATGAGCAGTTCTTC. Protein product: CASSGLQGSLYNEQFF. The variable domain in full, with the rest retrieved from reference TRBV2 and TRBJ2-1, is EPEVTQTPSHQVTQMGQEVILRCVPISNHLYFYWYRQILGQKVEFLVSFYNNEISEKSEIFDDQFSVERPDGSNFTLKIRSTKLEDSAMYFCASSGLQGSLYNEQFFGPGTRLTVL.